Below, 27 T cell receptor beta chains from the same sample are listed, as sequenced in a study of human T cells and chemical hapten exposure. The time point was: patch test 1, 2 weeks after DPC sensitization. Treatment: therapeutic diphenylcyclopropenone sensitization with weekly scalp DPC. TCRdb reprocessed the RACE reads via MiXCR and lists one record per CDR3 protein. The repertoire has approximately 71,000 distinct CDR3 sequences, 9.8% of them found once; the top ten carry approximately 3%. The specimen comprised whole blood, sampled in connection with sensitization to the hapten diphenylcyclopropenone (DPC). These receptors were obtained from a woman between 40 and 55 years old with alopecia areata. Some clones in this sample may be carry-over from other donors' samples.

As for this clonotype: Germline and junction disagree at one end, which may indicate a read error. The gene calls are TRBV7-7 and TRBJ1-4; no reliable D call. Looked up from germline, CDR1 is SSHAT and CDR2 is FNYEAQ (reference sequence). CDR3 size: 15 residues. In DNA, the CDR3 is TGTGCTAGCAGCTCCACATCGGGCCTAAATGAAAAACTGTTTTTT. This gives the protein CASSSTSGLNEKLFF.

There are many counts of this clonotype. The chain combines TRBV28 with TRBJ1-1; no clear D. Germline values: CDR1 MDHEN, CDR2 SYDVKM. The CDR3 sequence is 12 residues long. The ends were cut back, 3 bases at V and 1 base at J, with 3 bases in the middle. For the CDR3, the DNA is TGTGCCAGCAGTTTGCCGAACACTGAAGCTTTCTTT. Protein sequence: CASSLPNTEAFF. Using reference TRBV28 and TRBJ1-1 for the parts outside the CDR3, the full variable domain is DVKVTQSSRYLVKRTGEKVFLECVQDMDHENMFWYRQDPGLGLRLIYFSYDVKMKEKGDIPEGYSVSREKKERFSLILESASTNQTSMYLCASSLPNTEAFFGQGTRLTVV.

Only a few counts were recorded for this clonotype. The chain carries TRBV12-3 or TRBV12-4 and TRBJ2-7, with 10 bases that match TRBD1. Unmatched junction bases numbered 8, after V lost 6 bases and J lost 3 bases. This CDR3 region has 15 residues. The CDR3 loop is CASRKATGGVYEQYF. CDR3 nucleotide sequence: TGTGCCAGCAGGAAGGCGACAGGGGGCGTCTACGAGCAGTACTTC.

This clonotype was counted a few times. V gene TRBV7-2 combines with J gene TRBJ2-6; unclear D gene. The ends were cut back, 1 base at V and 0 bases at J, with 4 bases in the middle. Germline V gene sequence: CDR1 SGHTA, CDR2 FQGNSA. The CDR3 length is 15 residues. In DNA form, the CDR3 reads TGTGCCAGCAGCTTAGTTGGCTCTGGGGCCAACGTCCTGACTTTC. Translation: CASSLVGSGANVLTF. The full variable domain, rest sourced from reference TRBV7-2 and TRBJ2-6, is GAGVSQSPSNKVTEKGKDVELRCDPISGHTALYWYRQSLGQGLEFLIYFQGNSAPDKSGLPSDRFSAERTGGSVSTLTIQRTQQEDSAVYLCASSLVGSGANVLTFGAGSRLTVL.

This clonotype was seen many times. This chain connects TRBV13 to TRBJ2-7, with D possibly TRBD2 on 5 matching bases. This CDR3 contains 14 residues. The V end was cut by 5 bases, the J end by 2 bases, with 13 bases between. Germline CDR1 is PRHDT and CDR2 is FYEKMQ (reference sequence). The DNA of the CDR3 is TGTGCCAGCAGCCTGAGGACGGGAACCTACGAGCAGTACTTC. Its translation is CASSLRTGTYEQYF.

This clonotype was observed a handful of times. This rearrangement joins TRBV2 to TRBJ1-4; weak D call: TRBD1 (5 bases). Trimming took 8 bases from V and 13 from J, leaving 17 bases between them. Germline CDR1 SNHLY, CDR2 FYNNEI. The CDR3 is 12 amino acids. The CDR3 spells CASAQDKGGLFF. DNA of the CDR3: TGTGCCAGCGCACAGGACAAGGGCGGACTGTTTTTT.

This clonotype was counted at least ten times. The J gene is TRBJ1-1, the V gene TRBV28, with TRBD1 as a possible D gene (6 bases). Trimming stripped 7 bases from V and 5 bases from J, with 17 bases between. The germline V gene has CDR1 MDHEN and CDR2 SYDVKM. The CDR3 length is 14 residues. CDR3 in DNA: TGTGCCAGCAACCGGGGGGGGGCGAGGACTGAAGCTTTCTTT. This encodes CASNRGGARTEAFF.

This clonotype appeared a few times. The genes are TRBV24-1 and TRBJ2-1; the match to TRBD2 covers 9 bases. Trimming at V came to 6 bases and at J to 5 bases, leaving 4 bases not matched to a gene. Germline V gene data show CDR1 as KGHDR and CDR2 as SFDVKD. The CDR3 runs 14 residues. CDR3 loop: CATSSGGPNNEQFF. As DNA, the CDR3 is TGTGCCACCAGTAGCGGGGGGCCTAACAATGAGCAGTTCTTC.

In its sample, this clonotype ranks as medium-sized. The gene calls are TRBV6-1 and TRBJ2-1, with a possible D match to TRBD2 (6 bases). The germline CDR1 and CDR2 sequences are MNHNS and SASEGT. The V end lost 8 bases, the J end lost 10 bases, and 21 bases lay between the germline ends. The CDR3 has 14 amino acids. The CDR3 bases are TGTGCCAGCGCAAAAGGGGCGGAGGGAGGAGAGCAGTTCTTC. Its protein is CASAKGAEGGEQFF.

In this sample, this clonotype turned up a few times. The gene calls are TRBV12-5 and TRBJ1-1, with a tentative D call TRBD1 (5 bases). V gave up 7 bases and J gave up 0 bases, with 15 bases separating them. There are 15 residues in the CDR3. The germline gives CDR1 LGHNT, CDR2 FRNRAP. CDR3 region: CASAPWGLMNTEAFF. In DNA form, the CDR3 reads TGTGCTAGTGCCCCGTGGGGACTCATGAACACTGAAGCTTTCTTT.

The V gene is TRBV3-1, the J gene TRBJ1-1; 7 bases fit TRBD1. The CDR3 sequence is 14 residues long. V lost 3 bases and J lost 4; bases outside the gene matches: 5. CDR1 LGHDT and CDR2 YNNKEL come from the germline V gene (reference sequence). CDR3 region: CASSQADRVTEAFF. CDR3 DNA sequence: TGTGCCAGCAGCCAGGCCGACAGGGTCACTGAAGCTTTCTTT.

This clonotype occurred many times. V usage is TRBV19 and J usage is TRBJ1-5, with 10 nucleotides matching TRBD1. With 7 bases clipped from V and 1 base from J, the junction kept 10 bases outside the gene matches. The CDR3 has 17 residues. From germline, CDR1 is LNHDA and CDR2 SQIVND (reference sequence). The CDR3 spells CASTLGTGVSSNQPQHF. As DNA, the CDR3 is TGTGCCAGTACCCTCGGGACAGGGGTTTCGAGCAATCAGCCCCAGCATTTT. Variable domain in full (rest from reference TRBV19 and TRBJ1-5): DGGITQSPKYLFRKEGQNVTLSCEQNLNHDAMYWYRQDPGQGLRLIYYSQIVNDFQKGDIAEGYSVSREKKESFPLTVTSAQKNPTAFYLCASTLGTGVSSNQPQHFGDGTRLSIL.

J is TRBJ1-6 and V is TRBV11-2; unclear D gene. The CDR3 is made up of 14 amino acids. Trimming stripped 3 bases from V and 10 bases from J, with 13 bases between. CDR1 and CDR2 (germline): SGHAT, FQNNGV. The CDR3 DNA is TGTGCCAGCAGCTTGGGCCGCAGATTCTCACCCCTCCACTTT. As protein: CASSLGRRFSPLHF.

This clonotype has ten or more counts. The rearrangement uses TRBV12-3 or TRBV12-4 and TRBJ2-5; D remains unclear. The CDR3 runs 13 residues. The V and J ends lost 3 bases and 5 bases respectively, with 10 bases between them. Here the CDR3 reads CASSFFGEETQYF. The CDR3 bases are TGTGCCAGCAGTTTCTTCGGAGAGGAGACCCAGTACTTC.

Ten or more counts support this clonotype. The V call is TRBV5-6, the J call TRBJ2-7, with 7 bases matching TRBD1. The CDR3 is made up of 12 amino acids. Germline values: CDR1 SGHDT, CDR2 YYEEEE. The V gene end was trimmed by 0 bases and the J gene end by 13 bases; junction bases not matched to a gene: 7. CDR3 residues: CASSLARQGKYF. CDR3 DNA sequence: TGTGCCAGCAGCTTGGCTCGACAGGGTAAATACTTC.

This clonotype was observed at least ten times. V and J are TRBV2 and TRBJ1-2; TRBD1 might be the D (6 bases). This CDR3 spans 14 amino acids. V was pared by 7 bases and J by 2 bases, with 14 bases between. Germline V lookup: CDR1 SNHLY, CDR2 FYNNEI. CDR3 bases: TGTGCCAGCAACGAGGACAGCCTGAACTATGGCTACACCTTC. Residues: CASNEDSLNYGYTF.

This clonotype was counted a few times. The rearrangement uses TRBV4-1 and TRBJ1-5; 8 bases match TRBD1. CDR3 size: 15 residues. J lost 5 bases, V lost 4 bases, and 7 bases had no gene match. Germline-derived CDR1 and CDR2 are MGHRA and YSYEKL. This chain's CDR3 is CASSPGVQGDQPQHF. The CDR3 nucleotides read TGCGCCAGCAGCCCTGGTGTACAGGGGGATCAGCCCCAGCATTTT.

This clonotype has a count of ten or more. V usage is TRBV7-9 and J usage is TRBJ2-5; D call uncertain. The ends were cut back, 5 bases at V and 3 bases at J, with 4 bases in the middle. Germline V CDR1 and CDR2: SEHNR, FQNEAQ (reference sequence). The CDR3 has 11 residues. CDR3 amino acids: CASSQKETQYF. In DNA form, the CDR3 reads TGTGCCAGCAGCCAGAAAGAGACCCAGTACTTC.

This clonotype has only a few counts. The J gene is TRBJ1-2, the V gene TRBV6-2 or TRBV6-3; the D is unclear. CDR3 length equals 14 residues. Trimming removed 4 bases at V and 4 bases at J, with 13 bases between. Germline V gene data show CDR1 as MNHEY and CDR2 as SVGEGT. CDR3: CASSWIGTTYGYTF. As DNA, the CDR3 is TGTGCCAGCAGTTGGATTGGCACCACCTATGGCTACACCTTC.

This clonotype was seen ten or more times. V and J are TRBV7-9 and TRBJ1-2; weak D call: TRBD1 (5 bases). The germline V gene has CDR1 SEHNR and CDR2 FQNEAQ (reference sequence). Trimming left V 5 bases short and J 4 bases short, with 14 bases between. The CDR3 extends over 14 amino acids. DNA of the CDR3: TGTGCCAGCAGCCCAGGGTGGGCGGGCTATGGCTACACCTTC. This translates into CASSPGWAGYGYTF.

The chain employs TRBV6-5 and TRBJ1-1; a weak D match, TRBD1 (6 bases). The V gene's germline CDR1 is MNHEY and CDR2 SVGAGI. V lost 5 bases and J 4 bases, leaving 14 bases between the germline ends. This CDR3 spans 14 amino acids. CDR3 in amino acids: CASSPPRGATEAFF. CDR3 sequence (DNA): TGTGCCAGCAGTCCCCCCAGGGGTGCCACTGAAGCTTTCTTT.

This clonotype was detected a few times. V gene TRBV7-9 combines with J gene TRBJ2-3; D perhaps matches TRBD2 (6 bases). The germline V and J ends were trimmed by 3 bases and 1 base, with 11 bases remaining between them. The length of the CDR3 is 15 residues. From germline, CDR1 is SEHNR and CDR2 FQNEAQ (reference sequence). The CDR3 spells CASSLGGAGTDTQYF. Written as DNA, the CDR3 is TGTGCCAGCAGCTTGGGGGGTGCGGGCACAGATACGCAGTATTTT. The full variable domain, rest sourced from reference TRBV7-9 and TRBJ2-3, is DTGVSQNPRHKITKRGQNVTFRCDPISEHNRLYWYRQTLGQGPEFLTYFQNEAQLEKSRLLSDRFSAERPKGSFSTLEIQRTEQGDSAMYLCASSLGGAGTDTQYFGPGTRLTVL.

This clonotype was found many times. The chain joins TRBV10-3 to TRBJ1-2; D might be TRBD1 (5 bases). V was cut by 6 bases and J by 2 bases, with 19 bases left in between. The CDR3 extends over 16 amino acids. The V gene's germline CDR1 is ENHRY and CDR2 SYGVKD. Here the CDR3 DNA reads TGTGCCATCAGCCCTGAGGGGAAGCCTCGGAACTATGGCTACACCTTC. This sequence encodes CAISPEGKPRNYGYTF.

The chain joins TRBV19 to TRBJ1-5; possible D gene TRBD1, 5 bases. Trimming took off 5 bases at V and 1 base at J, with 21 bases between the two ends. CDR3 length equals 18 residues. Germline V gene sequence: CDR1 LNHDA, CDR2 SQIVND (reference sequence). The CDR3 loop reads CASSERGPMVVSNQPQHF. CDR3 DNA: TGTGCCAGTAGTGAGAGGGGACCGATGGTCGTCAGCAATCAGCCCCAGCATTTT. The variable domain in full, completed from reference TRBV19 and TRBJ1-5, reads DGGITQSPKYLFRKEGQNVTLSCEQNLNHDAMYWYRQDPGQGLRLIYYSQIVNDFQKGDIAEGYSVSREKKESFPLTVTSAQKNPTAFYLCASSERGPMVVSNQPQHFGDGTRLSIL.

In its sample, this clonotype was seen many times. V is TRBV29-1 and J is TRBJ2-7; 8 bases are shared with TRBD1. Germline values: CDR1 SQVTM, CDR2 ANQGSEA. The CDR3 contains 13 residues. Trimming took 6 bases from V and 0 from J; bases not matched to a gene: 4. In DNA form, the CDR3 reads TGCAGCGTGAGGGACAGGATCTCCTACGAGCAGTACTTC. Amino acids: CSVRDRISYEQYF.

The table lists this clonotype with many counts. The chain carries TRBV6-2 or TRBV6-3 and TRBJ1-2; D gene unclear. Trimming stripped 8 bases from V and 8 bases from J, with 21 bases between. In germline, CDR1 is MNHEY, CDR2 SVGEGT. This CDR3 region has 14 residues. The CDR3 protein is CASGDGISSLGYTF. CDR3 DNA sequence: TGTGCCAGCGGTGACGGTATTTCGTCCCTCGGCTACACCTTC.

This clonotype was detected many times. This sequence joins TRBV5-1 and TRBJ1-5, with TRBD1 identical over 9 bases. Germline assignment: CDR1 SGHRS and CDR2 YFSETQ. J gave up 3 bases and V 0 bases, and 1 base lay outside the gene matches. The CDR3 spans 15 residues. As DNA, the CDR3 is TGCGCCAGCAGCTTGGGGACAGGGGCCAATCAGCCCCAGCATTTT. It codes for CASSLGTGANQPQHF.